This entry concerns a single T cell receptor (beta chain). A few counts support this clone. Its antigen is still unknown. Per-nucleotide qualities are absent, and no much larger clonotype sits a single base away. CDR1 and CDR2 are drawn from the germline V gene: ENHRY, SYGVKD. The CDR3 runs 15 residues from the cysteine to the phenylalanine. Just the 45-base CDR3 DNA is kept, in frame starting at base 1. The junction carries 16 bases between V and J, which are trimmed by 7 bases and 2 bases respectively. Genomic DNA underwent TCRB CDR3 sequencing using the immunoSEQ assay. In the original analysis: Patient CD8+ clones larger than 1% were compared against published virus-specific TCRB sequences, and only a few matched. The analyses included only productive TCRB rearrangements. Defining a clone by its unique TCRB CDR3 sequence, the study calculated clonality as a productive clonality index derived from Shannon entropy. Repertoire overlap between two samples was calculated from the template counts of each clone relative to total templates per sample. V-gene usage measured by flow cytometry correlated with TCRB sequencing V-gene usage, with a Spearman r of about 0.61. The source is immuneACCESS, and TCRdb retained only in-frame sequences with V and J called. Part of the clones is not carried over; for the studies checked, unresolved V genes explain less than half of this, and the remainder is unexplained. V, J and clone size derive from that table, while D and trimming were established from the DNA sequence. The sample contains 14,000 or so clones, around 74% of them found a single time. The biggest ten clones account for approximately 16% of the sample.

The data were obtained in a study of somatic mutations in cytotoxic T cells in rheumatoid arthritis (dated by TCRdb to about 2017). Background for the entire study: Right after diagnosis and prior to the start of any treatment, around 30 ml EDTA of peripheral blood was drawn from patients. A total of around 62 rheumatoid arthritis patients and 15 to 25 healthy controls underwent TCRB deep sequencing. Whether expanded CD8+ T-cell clones in untreated, newly diagnosed rheumatoid arthritis carry somatic mutations was the study question, and clonality was characterized with TCRB deep sequencing. Patient and control groups had essentially identical median ages. A FACSAria II or Sony SH800 was used to flow-sort some V beta antibody-stained T-cell populations at nearly 100% purity, and TCRB sequencing was also done on sorted V beta1+ cells.

CD4+ and CD8+ cells were isolated by positive magnetic bead selection on an AutoMACS, and purity was checked by flow cytometry. Initial screening for clonal expansions relied on flow cytometry with a TCR V beta antibody panel, after which sorted CD8+ fractions underwent TCRB deep sequencing for characterization. Peripheral blood mononuclear cells were isolated by Ficoll-Paque PLUS density gradient separation. Nucleospin Tissue or Tissue XS kits were used to extract DNA from CD4-enriched, CD8-enriched or PBMC samples, and a Qubit 2.0 fluorometer was used for quantification. Broad study findings and their caveats: CD8+ T-cell clonality in rheumatoid arthritis patients was not significantly different from that in age-matched healthy controls. The slight TRBV07 underrepresentation in patients was not adjusted for multiple comparisons. Several identical CD8+ TCRB sequences were found in both blood and synovial fluid, and in 8 of 65 patients the largest CD8+ clone exceeded 20% of CD8+ cells. Viral specificity could not be ruled out by absence from virus-specific databases, and the antigen targets of the expanded CD8+ clones remained unknown. Healthy controls showed no age-related increase in CD8+ clonality, whereas patients did (Spearman r ≈ 0.49).

The chain employs TRBV10-3 and TRBJ2-3, with the D gene uncertain. The clonotype was recovered from an adult with rheumatoid arthritis. Sequences were obtained from CD8+ T cells sorted from blood. The CDR3 protein is CAITASLEDTDTQYF. The nucleotide sequence is TGTGCCATCACCGCTTCTCTAGAAGACACAGATACGCAGTATTTT.